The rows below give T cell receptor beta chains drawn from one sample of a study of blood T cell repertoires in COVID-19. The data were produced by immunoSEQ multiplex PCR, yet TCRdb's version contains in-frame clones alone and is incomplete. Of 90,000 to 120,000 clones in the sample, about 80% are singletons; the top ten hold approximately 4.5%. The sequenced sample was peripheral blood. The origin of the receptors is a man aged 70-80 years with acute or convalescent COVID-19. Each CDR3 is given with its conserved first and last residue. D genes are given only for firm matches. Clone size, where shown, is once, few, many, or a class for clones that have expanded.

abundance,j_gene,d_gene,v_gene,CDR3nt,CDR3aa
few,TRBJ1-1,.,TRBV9,TGTGCCAGCAGCTCCGAACCCGGGCGGGAGAACACTGAAGCTTTCTTT,CASSSEPGRENTEAFF
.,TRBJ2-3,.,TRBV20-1,TGCAGTGCTAGACTGGAGGATACGCAGTATTTT,CSARLEDTQYF
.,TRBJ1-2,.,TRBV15,TGTGCCACCGGGGTGCCGGGAAGGAGCTACACCTTC,CATGVPGRSYTF
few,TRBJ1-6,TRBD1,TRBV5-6,TGTGCCAGCAGCTTCATAGGACAGGGACGAATTTCACCCCTCCACTTT,CASSFIGQGRISPLHF
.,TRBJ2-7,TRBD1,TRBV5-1,TGCGCCAGCAGTACCGCCGGGACAGGGAATTACGAGCAGTACTTC,CASSTAGTGNYEQYF
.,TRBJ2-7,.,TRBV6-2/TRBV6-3,TGTGCCAGCAGTCTCCTGAGCGAGCAGTACTTC,CASSLLSEQYF
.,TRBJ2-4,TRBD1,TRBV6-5,TGTGCCAGCAGTTACGACAGGGGAAGGGACATTCAGTACTTC,CASSYDRGRDIQYF
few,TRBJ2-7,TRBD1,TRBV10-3,TGTGCCATCAGTGAGCCCCGGGACAGGGAGCAGTACTTC,CAISEPRDREQYF
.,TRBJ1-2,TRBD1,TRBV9,TGTGCCAGCAGCGTAGTAAAGGCCCAAGGGACAGCTGGTTCCTATGGCTACACCTTC,CASSVVKAQGTAGSYGYTF
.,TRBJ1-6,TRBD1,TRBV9,TGTGCCAGCAGCCGGGACAGTTCGTGGAACAATTCACCCCTCCACTTT,CASSRDSSWNNSPLHF
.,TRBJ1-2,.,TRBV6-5,TGTGCCAGCAGCCTACAGGGAGGGGATGGCTACACCTTC,CASSLQGGDGYTF
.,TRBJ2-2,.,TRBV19,TGTGCCAGTACTCCCGACTCGGCGGGGATGTTCGCGAACACCGGGGAGCTGTTTTTT,CASTPDSAGMFANTGELFF